Listed here are 6 T cell receptor beta chains from one sample, sequenced in a study of OX40 agonist ivuxolimab in advanced cancers. Assay: immunoSEQ multiplex PCR; the TCRdb copy retains only in-frame clones and omits some. The table records about 28,000 clones, about four fifths of them present only once. The material sequenced was CD4+ or CD8+ T cells sorted from blood, taken in a trial of the OX40 agonist ivuxolimab. All receptors derive from an adult with an advanced solid tumor such as melanoma, head and neck, liver or kidney cancer.

The chain recombines TRBV19 with TRBJ1-5; tentatively, D is TRBD1 (6 bases). V lost 5 bases to trimming and J lost 3 bases, with 14 bases between them. This CDR3 comprises 15 residues. The germline V gene has CDR1 LNHDA and CDR2 SQIVND (reference sequence). CDR3 nucleotides: TGTGCCAGTAGTGCGTCGTGGGGGCTCAATCAGCCCCAGCATTTT. Encoded protein: CASSASWGLNQPQHF.

In this sample, this clone turned up once. The sample contains more than one DNA sequence encoding this CDR3. The V and J genes are TRBV29-1 and TRBJ2-5, with D tentatively TRBD2 (6 bases). Germline V gives CDR1 SQVTM, CDR2 ANQGSEA. The CDR3 length is 14 residues. V was pared by 5 bases and J by 5 bases, with 18 bases between. The CDR3 loop reads CSVIRAGEQETQYF. The CDR3 region has the DNA TGCAGCGTTATAAGAGCGGGCGAACAGGAGACCCAGTACTTC.

This chain connects TRBV30 to TRBJ1-5; no firm D call. Trimming left V 4 bases short and J 3 bases short, with 7 bases between. Germline V gene data show CDR1 as GTSNPN and CDR2 as SVGIG (reference sequence). The CDR3 is made up of 12 amino acids. This CDR3 is CAWNSINQPQHF. The CDR3 region has the DNA TGTGCCTGGAATTCCATCAATCAGCCCCAGCATTTT.

Within the sample, this clone is medium-sized (0.01 to 0.1%). The V call is TRBV7-6, the J call TRBJ1-1; the match to TRBD1 covers 7 bases. The germline CDR1 and CDR2 sequences are SGHVS and FNYEAQ. The CDR3 sequence is 16 residues long. The ends lost 0 bases at V and 1 base at J; junction bases unmatched: 5. The chain's CDR3 is CASSLALRTGNTEAFF. The DNA of the CDR3 is TGTGCCAGCAGCTTAGCCTTAAGGACAGGGAACACTGAAGCTTTCTTT.

The chain couples TRBV19 to TRBJ1-2; 7 bases line up with TRBD1. Germline CDR1 is LNHDA and CDR2 is SQIVND (reference sequence). The CDR3 sequence is 17 residues long. V gave up 5 bases and J gave up 4 bases; unmatched junction bases: 16. As DNA, the CDR3 is TGTGCCAGTAGTCCAACTTTCATAGGACAGGCGGGCTATGGCTACACCTTC. Encoded protein: CASSPTFIGQAGYGYTF.

The chain recombines TRBV6-6 with TRBJ2-7; D uncertain. There are 11 residues in the CDR3. Trimming removed 0 bases from V and 5 bases from J, with 2 bases in between. Germline-derived CDR1 and CDR2 are MNHNY and SVGAGI (reference sequence). The CDR3 region is CASSYSHEQYF. DNA of the CDR3: TGTGCCAGCAGTTACTCACACGAGCAGTACTTC.